A single sample is the source of the 3 T cell receptor beta chains below, sequenced in a study of persistence of HIV-infected CD4 T cells. The libraries were made with immunoSEQ version 4 in survey mode. Repertoires were generated with immunoSEQ multiplex PCR, while TCRdb's copy carries only in-frame clones and drops some. The sample contains about 40,000 clones, around 78% of which appear only once. Their cognate antigens are unknown. The stimulus was an HIV-1 Gag 15-mer peptide pool, 0.95 to 1 ug/peptide/mL. CD40L-negative CD69-negative CD45RO-high memory CD4+ T cells were sorted as populations depleted of antigen-responding cells. The sequences come from CD4+ T cells sorted from PBMCs after 18-hour stimulation, collected from a patient who received antiretroviral therapy. These receptor sequences come from an adult man with HIV who was CMV-seropositive.

The genes are TRBV10-3 and TRBJ1-1, with TRBD1 matching over 12 bases. The junction had 10 bases not matched to a gene; V was cut back by 4 bases and J by 4 bases. The CDR3 spans 17 residues. Germline V gives CDR1 ENHRY, CDR2 SYGVKD. CDR3 coding DNA: TGTGCCATCAGTGGGAAGTGGGACAGGGGGCGAGTCACTGAAGCTTTCTTT. Its protein is CAISGKWDRGRVTEAFF.

The DNA of the CDR3 is TGTGCCAGCAGCACCTACGGTCCTCTTGGGTCCCAGTACTTC. It specifies CASSTYGPLGSQYF. The genes are TRBV7-2 and TRBJ2-5; D remains ambiguous. The CDR3 runs 14 residues. The germline CDR1 and CDR2 sequences are SGHTA and FQGNSA. Deletions cut 5 bases from V and 9 bases from J, with 19 bases between.

This sequence joins TRBV5-4 and TRBJ1-2; 10 bases fit TRBD1. CDR1 is SGHNT and CDR2 is YYREEE in the germline V gene (reference sequence). CDR3 length equals 14 residues. V lost 2 bases to trimming and J lost 5 bases; unmatched junction nucleotides: 3. The DNA of the CDR3 is TGTGCCAGCAGCTTCACGGGACAGGGGTATGGCTACACCTTC. Its translation is CASSFTGQGYGYTF.